Following are 21 T cell receptor beta chains from one sample sequenced in a study of OX40 agonist ivuxolimab in advanced cancers. Clones were sequenced by immunoSEQ multiplex PCR, and TCRdb holds only the in-frame ones, with some missing. Of tens of thousands of clones in the sample, 65% to 85% are singletons; the top ten hold around 0.78%. This material consisted of CD4+ or CD8+ T cells sorted from blood, taken in a trial of the OX40 agonist ivuxolimab. These receptors were obtained from an adult with an advanced solid tumor such as melanoma, head and neck, liver or kidney cancer.

This clone was seen a handful of times. The chain couples TRBV27 to TRBJ1-3, with D tentatively TRBD1 (5 bases). Per germline, CDR1 MNHEY and CDR2 SMNVEV (reference sequence). Trimming left V 4 bases short and J 1 base short, with 14 bases between. The CDR3 is 16 amino acids. CDR3 sequence: CASSSTLTGSGNTIYF. CDR3 DNA: TGTGCCAGCAGTTCGACCCTAACAGGATCTGGAAACACCATATATTTT.

The V and J genes are TRBV6-5 and TRBJ2-5, with D possibly TRBD1 on 5 matching bases. The CDR3 length is 11 residues. Germline CDR1 and CDR2: MNHEY and SVGAGI. V lost 6 bases and J 5 bases, leaving 7 bases between the germline ends. The CDR3 sequence is CASRQEETQYF. The CDR3 coding sequence is TGTGCCAGCAGACAGGAGGAGACCCAGTACTTC.

The V gene is TRBV11-2, the J gene TRBJ2-7; D gene unclear. V was trimmed by 6 bases and J by 3 bases, leaving 12 bases between them. The CDR3 is made up of 13 amino acids. Germline CDR1 is SGHAT and CDR2 is FQNNGV. This CDR3 is CASRISLFYEQYF. The CDR3 nucleotides read TGTGCCAGCAGGATCTCTTTATTCTACGAGCAGTACTTC.

V usage is TRBV11-2 and J usage is TRBJ1-5; D is unclear. This CDR3 has 15 amino acids. Germline lookup yields CDR1 SGHAT and CDR2 FQNNGV. The ends were cut back, 5 bases at V and 6 bases at J, with 17 bases in the middle. The CDR3 is CASSRNWEGGQPQHF. The CDR3 nucleotides read TGTGCCAGCAGCCGTAATTGGGAGGGTGGTCAGCCCCAGCATTTT.

This chain links TRBV19 with TRBJ2-3, with 9 bases fitting TRBD2. The V gene end was trimmed by 3 bases and the J gene end by 0 bases; junction bases not matched to a gene: 7. This CDR3 is built from 17 residues. Per germline, CDR1 LNHDA and CDR2 SQIVND (reference sequence). This CDR3 reads CASSIALAGYSTDTQYF. The CDR3 DNA follows: TGTGCCAGTAGTATTGCCCTAGCGGGGTATAGCACAGATACGCAGTATTTT.

The chain joins TRBV6-1 to TRBJ1-1; no firm D call. The CDR3 is made up of 13 amino acids. Trimming cost V 7 bases and J 4 bases, with 13 bases left between them. CDR1 and CDR2 from the germline V gene are MNHNS and SASEGT. The CDR3 sequence is CASTRVVGTEAFF. Written as DNA, the CDR3 is TGTGCCAGCACCCGGGTGGTGGGCACTGAAGCTTTCTTT.

The rearrangement links TRBV7-9 to TRBJ1-1; no reliable D call. This CDR3 spans 14 amino acids. The ends were cut back, 2 bases at V and 1 base at J, with 8 bases in the middle. Germline V gene lookup returns CDR1 SEHNR and CDR2 FQNEAQ (reference sequence). CDR3 protein: CASSLSGQNTEAFF. The CDR3 region has the DNA TGTGCCAGCAGCTTAAGCGGGCAGAACACTGAAGCTTTCTTT.

The CDR3 DNA reads as TGCGCCAGCAGCTTGGTAGCGGGGGAAGAGACCCAGTACTTC. Its protein is CASSLVAGEETQYF. The chain has TRBV5-1 and TRBJ2-5, with 9 positions matching TRBD2. V lost 0 bases, J lost 3 bases, and 0 bases stayed unmatched. The germline gives CDR1 SGHRS, CDR2 YFSETQ. CDR3 length: 14 amino acids.

The V call is TRBV5-1, the J call TRBJ1-3, with a tentative D call TRBD1 (6 bases). Trimming shortened V by 0 bases and J by 2 bases, and 9 bases separated the two germline ends. CDR1 SGHRS and CDR2 YFSETQ come from the germline V gene. The CDR3 covers 15 residues. The CDR3 DNA sequence: TGCGCCAGCAGCTTGGGGGCAGGGGCTGGAAACACCATATATTTT. This encodes CASSLGAGAGNTIYF. Full variable domain (rest looked up from reference TRBV5-1 and TRBJ1-3): KAGVTQTPRYLIKTRGQQVTLSCSPISGHRSVSWYQQTPGQGLQFLFEYFSETQRNKGNFPGRFSGRQFSNSRSEMNVSTLELGDSALYLCASSLGAGAGNTIYFGEGSWLTVV.

The V call is TRBV19, the J call TRBJ2-5; D possibly matches TRBD1 or TRBD2 (5 bases each). The CDR3 spans 14 residues. Trimming took 3 bases from V and 8 from J, leaving 16 bases between them. Germline lookup yields CDR1 LNHDA and CDR2 SQIVND (reference sequence). CDR3 DNA sequence: TGTGCCAGTAGTATCGCCGGGACGGTGAACACCCAGTACTTC. Its translation: CASSIAGTVNTQYF.

Only one count was recorded for this clone. The genes are TRBV6-1 and TRBJ1-4, with D unresolved. The CDR3 contains 13 residues. The germline CDR1 and CDR2 sequences are MNHNS and SASEGT. The V end was cut by 6 bases, the J end by 8 bases, with 13 bases between. CDR3 protein: CASSVPWREKLFF. Written as DNA, the CDR3 is TGTGCCAGCAGCGTCCCCTGGAGGGAAAAACTGTTTTTT.

Remarks on this clone: A junction boundary mismatches the germline segment, possibly from a read error. V is TRBV6-1 and J is TRBJ2-7, with D maybe TRBD1 (5 bases). The germline V gene has CDR1 MNHNS and CDR2 SASEGT. The CDR3 is made up of 11 amino acids. CDR3 DNA: TGTGCCAGCAGTGACTCCAGGGCGTTCTTGTTC. As protein: CASSDSRAFLF.

The V and J genes are TRBV2 and TRBJ2-7; the D is unclear. The CDR3 is 13 amino acids. The germline V gene encodes CDR1 SNHLY and CDR2 FYNNEI. The V and J ends lost 2 bases and 3 bases respectively, with 8 bases between them. Written as DNA, the CDR3 is TGTGCCAGCAGTGAATCTGGGGTCTACGAGCAGTACTTC. Its translation: CASSESGVYEQYF.

J is TRBJ2-3 and V is TRBV5-1, with D unresolved. Per germline, CDR1 SGHRS and CDR2 YFSETQ. The CDR3 has 14 amino acids. Trimming stripped 0 bases from V and 5 bases from J, with 10 bases between. The chain's CDR3 is CASSLGTIQDTQYF. CDR3 coding DNA: TGCGCCAGCAGCTTGGGTACAATACAAGATACGCAGTATTTT.

A word on this clone: Other DNA sequences in the same sample also yield this CDR3. This rearrangement joins TRBV11-2 to TRBJ1-1; D call uncertain. With 1 base removed from V and 1 base from J, the gap between germline ends came to 4 bases. Germline-derived CDR1 and CDR2 are SGHAT and FQNNGV. The CDR3 spans 13 residues. CDR3 sequence: CASSLGGNTEAFF. The CDR3 nucleotides are TGTGCCAGCAGCTTAGGAGGGAACACTGAAGCTTTCTTT. The whole variable domain, filled in from reference TRBV11-2 and TRBJ1-1, reads EAGVAQSPRYKIIEKRQSVAFWCNPISGHATLYWYQQILGQGPKLLIQFQNNGVVDDSQLPKDRFSAERLKGVDSTLKIQPAKLEDSAVYLCASSLGGNTEAFFGQGTRLTVV.

This chain connects TRBV7-3 to TRBJ2-2; 10 positions agree with TRBD2. V dropped 2 bases and J dropped 6; count of bases not matched to a gene: 9. This CDR3 is built from 17 residues. Germline lookup yields CDR1 SGHTA and CDR2 FQGTGA. The CDR3 region has the DNA TGTGCCAGCAGCTTATCGGGGCTAGCGGGAGATGCCGGGGAGCTGTTTTTT. This sequence encodes CASSLSGLAGDAGELFF.

This chain links TRBV28 with TRBJ1-1; 10 bases are shared with TRBD1. Germline CDR1 is MDHEN and CDR2 is SYDVKM. This CDR3 has 16 amino acids. V shed 5 bases and J 5 bases; nucleotides not matched to a gene: 11. CDR3 coding DNA: TGTGCCAGCAGTCCCCGGACAGGGGGAAGGGGGACTGAAGCTTTCTTT. This sequence encodes CASSPRTGGRGTEAFF.

V and J are TRBV18 and TRBJ2-2; possibly TRBD1 for D (6 bases). The CDR3 is 15 residues long. In germline, CDR1 is KGHSH, CDR2 LQKENI. Trimming pared 2 bases from V and 7 bases from J, leaving 14 bases between. This chain's CDR3 is CASSPRDTEIGELFF. The CDR3 nucleotides read TGTGCCAGCTCACCAAGGGACACCGAAATCGGGGAGCTGTTTTTT.

This clone was observed a handful of times. The chain uses TRBV4-2 and TRBJ1-5, with no clear D. The CDR3 is made up of 13 amino acids. Looked up from germline, CDR1 is LGHNA and CDR2 is YNFKEQ. V was trimmed by 4 bases and J by 8 bases, leaving 12 bases between them. The DNA of the CDR3 is TGTGCCAGCAGCCCCCTACTCGATGAGCCCCAGCATTTT. Translating gives CASSPLLDEPQHF.

The rearrangement uses TRBV20-1 and TRBJ2-1; D remains unclear. The V and J ends lost 5 bases and 13 bases respectively, with 15 bases between them. The CDR3 extends over 11 amino acids. Germline assignment: CDR1 DFQATT and CDR2 SNEGSKA (reference sequence). The CDR3 spells CSAGASGSQFF. The CDR3 DNA sequence: TGCAGTGCTGGTGCCTCAGGATCCCAGTTCTTC.

This chain joins TRBV15 and TRBJ1-4, with TRBD1 matching over 9 bases. Germline trimming cut 0 bases from V and 6 bases from J; bases unmatched to any gene: 2. CDR3 length equals 15 residues. CDR1 and CDR2 (germline): LNHNV, YYDKDF (reference sequence). CDR3: CATSRDGTGYEKLFF. The CDR3 DNA reads TGTGCCACCAGCAGAGATGGGACAGGGTATGAAAAACTGTTTTTT.